This section outlines one T cell receptor beta chain sequence together with its context. What antigen it recognizes has not been identified. No base quality information exists; no much larger clone differs at one position. Distinct nucleotide sequences in the sample also encode this CDR3. The data were obtained in a study of shared clonotypes between healthy human individuals (dated by TCRdb to about 2020). Broadly, across the study: The cohort comprised two women and a few men aged 18 to 49 years. For each donor, CD4 naive and CD4 memory were each run on three plates, CD8 naive on two plates, and CD8 memory on one plate. To estimate repertoire size and how much clonotypes are shared between individuals, the study performed deep sequencing of blood TCR repertoires from about 5 healthy adults. To increase sequencing depth and limit assay-specific biases, different laboratories used diverse techniques to prepare libraries and sequence TCR repertoires. Between about 0.85 and 10 billion PBMCs per donor were obtained by leukapheresis.

Using the deep immunoSEQ assay, TCR CDR3 regions were amplified from genomic DNA by multiplex PCR. Extracted genomic DNA from each cell subset was distributed evenly across all wells of several immunoSEQ 96-well plates, and each plate was treated as a replicate. For sorted subsets, 200 ng of genomic DNA, equivalent to some 30,000 T cell genomes, went into each replicate PCR. The purified libraries were quantified using a Qubit 3.0 fluorometer, sized with a Bioanalyzer 2100, and then quantified again using the KAPA Library Quantification kit. A separate single-read 150-cycle Illumina NextSeq 550 flow cell was used to sequence each immunoSEQ 96-well plate. The original methods were these. The immunoSEQ output contained only junctional sequences without quality scores, so filtering could not match that applied to full-length reads. To assign V/J genes and CDR3, sequences were annotated using PyIR, a Python wrapper for IgBLAST v1.9, with IMGT germline references. Any read was removed if the V/J assignment was weak (E-value above 1e-6), the CDR3 was missing, or the read contained stop codons, out-of-frame junctions, or ambiguous translated residues. V3J clonotypes were defined as sequences sharing the same inferred V gene, J gene, and CDR3 amino acid sequence. To compute the percentage overlap between repertoires, the number of shared unique clonotypes was divided by the size of the smaller repertoire. Repertoire richness was assessed with RTK rarefaction, the Chao1 estimator, and Recon v2.1 estimates of unobserved clonotypes. For all TCRbeta clonotypes obtained by the gDNA method from four donors, generation probabilities were computed with OLGA. What TCRdb holds here is the immuneACCESS table cut down to in-frame rearrangements. Part of the clones is not present; checked against another copy, under half of the missing clones reflect an unresolved V gene, and the others are unexplained. That table is the source of V, J and clone size, and D and trimming were worked out from the DNA. This sample holds approximately 2,300,000 clones; less than 95% were observed only once. The top ten clones comprise about 0.41% of the sample.

Study-level results and caveats: The small number of donors limited the genetic and exposure-history diversity represented. Across a few donors, roughly 5.4% of naive CD4, roughly 3.5% of naive CD8, approximately 2.5% of memory CD4, and approximately 0.4% of memory CD8 clonotypes were shared. Only blood was sampled, and tissue TCR repertoires likely differ from those in blood. Incomplete sequencing was indicated by rarefaction of sorted-subset datasets, despite the large sequencing depth. Compared with non-shared clonotypes, clonotypes shared by all four sorted-subset donors had higher generation probabilities. Naive subsets generally had larger estimated clonotype richness than memory subsets did. Based on pairwise subsampling, the degree of clonotype sharing among donors was expected to be affected by sequencing depth.

Healthy HIV-negative adults with no recently reported acute infections or vaccinations were included as donors. All donors were Caucasian adults living in Nashville, Tennessee, USA. CD4+ T cells were enriched by magnetic negative selection; naive cells were then positively selected on CD45RA, and the negative fraction formed the memory subset. After blood collection by leukapheresis, PBMCs were isolated using Ficoll-Histopaque density gradient centrifugation and then cryopreserved in the vapor phase of liquid nitrogen. Analytical flow cytometry was used to check the purity and quantity of every magnetically sorted T cell population. Genomic DNA was isolated from every sorted fraction and measured by UV absorbance on a Nanodrop 2000c. This TCR came from a man between 18 and 35 years old in good health. Some clones in this sample may be carry-over from other donors' samples. Input material: naive CD4+ T cells from PBMCs. The cell subset or site label, read with the paper, signifies: CD45RA+ positively selected.

The nucleotides are TGTGCCAGCTCACCTGGTTTGAACACTGAAGCTTTCTTT. Protein translation: CASSPGLNTEAFF. The rearrangement combines TRBV18 with TRBJ1-1, with the D gene not clear enough to name. The CDR3 runs 13 residues from the cysteine to the phenylalanine. Only the CDR3 part of the read is kept: 39 bases, read in frame from the first base. The junction shows trimming of 3 bases on V and 0 bases on J, plus 5 bases between the germline ends. The germline V gene supplies CDR1 KGHSH and CDR2 LQKENI. Here the CDR3 is joined to the reference TRBV18 and TRBJ1-1 genes, and the full variable domain is: NAGVMQNPRHLVRRRGQEARLRCSPMKGHSHVYWYRQLPEEGLKFMVYLQKENIIDESGMPKERFSAEFPKEGPSILRIQQVVRGDSAAYFCASSPGLNTEAFFGQGTRLTVV.